This is a list of T cell receptor beta chains from one sample in a study of a mutant IDH1 vaccine in newly diagnosed glioma. The protocol was immunoSEQ multiplex PCR, while the TCRdb copy is restricted to in-frame clones and leaves out a portion. The table lists 95,000 to 100,000 clones, 85% to 90% of them singletons. This sample comprised PBMCs, obtained from a glioma patient treated with radiotherapy, temozolomide or both. The receptors come from a woman aged 45 to 65 with glioma. Each CDR3 is given with its conserved first and last residue. D genes are given only for firm matches.

V gene: TRBV7-2
J gene: TRBJ2-5
CDR3 length: 13
D gene: TRBD1
CDR3 DNA: TGTGCCAGCAGCCCAGGGGGCGGTGAGACCCAGTACTTC
CDR3 protein: CASSPGGGETQYF

V gene: TRBV5-4
J gene: TRBJ1-6
CDR3 length: 15
D gene: TRBD1
CDR3 DNA: TGTGCCAGCAGCGGGACAGGGGCAGATAATTCACCCCTCCACTTT
CDR3 protein: CASSGTGADNSPLHF

V gene: TRBV28
J gene: TRBJ1-1
CDR3 length: 14
D gene: NA
CDR3 DNA: TGTGCCAGCAGTCCACACTTCGTGAACACTGAAGCTTTCTTT
CDR3 protein: CASSPHFVNTEAFF

V gene: TRBV11-2
J gene: TRBJ2-7
CDR3 length: 14
D gene: NA
CDR3 DNA: TGTGCCAGCAGCTTAGCGGGCAGCTCCTACGAGCAGTACTTC
CDR3 protein: CASSLAGSSYEQYF

V gene: TRBV7-9
J gene: TRBJ2-5
CDR3 length: 12
D gene: NA
CDR3 DNA: TGTGCCAGCAGCACAGGGGAGGCGACCCAGTACTTC
CDR3 protein: CASSTGEATQYF

V gene: TRBV5-1
J gene: TRBJ1-4
CDR3 length: 14
D gene: NA
CDR3 DNA: TGCGCCAGCAGCTTTGATACTTTTAATGAAAAACTGTTTTTT
CDR3 protein: CASSFDTFNEKLFF

V gene: TRBV7-2
J gene: TRBJ1-1
CDR3 length: 12
D gene: NA
CDR3 DNA: TGTGCCAGCAGCCCCGGGACGGGTGAAGCTTTCTTT
CDR3 protein: CASSPGTGEAFF

V gene: TRBV10-3
J gene: TRBJ2-7
CDR3 length: 14
D gene: NA
CDR3 DNA: TGTGCCATCAGTGACCCCCCGCGGGGCGCCGAGCAGTACTTC
CDR3 protein: CAISDPPRGAEQYF

V gene: TRBV5-6
J gene: TRBJ1-5
CDR3 length: 14
D gene: TRBD1
CDR3 DNA: TGTGCCAGCAGCTCTAAGACAGGGTATCAGCCCCAGCATTTT
CDR3 protein: CASSSKTGYQPQHF

V gene: TRBV18
J gene: TRBJ2-7
CDR3 length: 18
D gene: NA
CDR3 DNA: TGTGCCAGCTCACCACCGAAGGGGGAGTCCCCAAGATCCTACGAGCAGTACTTC
CDR3 protein: CASSPPKGESPRSYEQYF